The present T cell receptor beta chain was sequenced within a study of blood T cells in healthy people across ages. Overall study findings and caveats: Diversity estimated from one million T cells was considered an underestimate. A roughly linear age-dependent decrease characterized TCR beta diversity per million T cells.

It was with a sample-barcoded 5' primer and a J-beta primer mix that a second PCR of roughly 6 to 11 cycles was run. TCRdb recomputed calls from the 5' RACE reads with MiXCR, one row per CDR3 protein. The sample consists of over 950,000 distinct CDR3 sequences, around two fifths of them appearing once. This CDR3 has 15 residues. Germline V gives CDR1 SGHRS, CDR2 YFSETQ. With 1 base removed from V and 6 bases from J, the gap between germline ends came to 16 bases. Comment on this clonotype: Its antigen is unidentified.

Every donor gave 8.5 to 10 milliliters of peripheral blood. This clonotype was sampled from a man aged 18 to 29 in good health. Sequencing was performed on blood. V gene TRBV5-1 combines with J gene TRBJ1-1, with D possibly being TRBD1 (5 bases). Here the CDR3 DNA reads TGCGCCAGCAGCTTGATGGCGGGCAGGGACTCTGAAGCTTTCTTT. It codes for CASSLMAGRDSEAFF. The whole variable domain, remainder taken from reference TRBV5-1 and TRBJ1-1, is KAGVTQTPRYLIKTRGQQVTLSCSPISGHRSVSWYQQTPGQGLQFLFEYFSETQRNKGNFPGRFSGRQFSNSRSEMNVSTLELGDSALYLCASSLMAGRDSEAFFGQGTRLTVV.